Each of the 16 T cell receptor beta chains below was sequenced from the same sample in a study of blood T cell repertoires in COVID-19. Data came from immunoSEQ multiplex PCR; TCRdb stores just in-frame clones and leaves some out. The repertoire consists of around 340,000 clones, with around 82% occurring once and the leading ten covering 2.5% to 3%. What was sequenced was peripheral blood. Every receptor here comes from a man aged 30 to 39 with active or convalescent COVID-19.

The rearrangement links TRBV5-1 to TRBJ1-2; 9 nucleotides match TRBD1. Trimming took 4 bases from V and 4 from J; bases not matched to a gene: 8. CDR1 SGHRS and CDR2 YFSETQ come from the germline V gene. The CDR3 contains 15 residues. For the CDR3, the DNA is TGCGCCAGCAGCGTGGGACAGGGAGAGGGCTATGGCTACACCTTC. It codes for CASSVGQGEGYGYTF.

This chain uses TRBV29-1 with TRBJ2-3, with 7 bases lining up with TRBD1. CDR1 SQVTM and CDR2 ANQGSEA come from the germline V gene. This CDR3 comprises 14 residues. After removal of 5 bases from V and 2 bases from J, the junction contained 7 bases not matched to a gene. This CDR3 is CSVFSQGPTDTQYF. CDR3 nucleotide sequence: TGCAGCGTTTTTTCACAGGGGCCCACAGATACGCAGTATTTT.

The chain combines TRBV30 with TRBJ1-3; 8 bases fit TRBD1. V dropped 5 bases and J dropped 0; count of bases not matched to a gene: 9. The CDR3 consists of 16 residues. Germline-derived CDR1 and CDR2 are GTSNPN and SVGIG (reference sequence). CDR3 protein: CAWARGQAFSGNTIYF. As DNA, the CDR3 is TGTGCCTGGGCAAGGGGACAGGCTTTCTCTGGAAACACCATATATTTT. The full variable domain, its missing parts supplied by reference TRBV30 and TRBJ1-3, is SQTIHQWPATLVQPVGSPLSLECTVEGTSNPNLYWYRQAAGRGLQLLFYSVGIGQISSEVPQNLSASRPQDRQFILSSKKLLLSDSGFYLCAWARGQAFSGNTIYFGEGSWLTVV.

The rearrangement links TRBV18 to TRBJ2-7; TRBD2 aligns across 12 bases. This CDR3 contains 14 residues. CDR1 is KGHSH and CDR2 is LQKENI in the germline V gene. Trimming took 5 bases from V and 7 from J; bases not matched to a gene: 6. CDR3 sequence reads: CASSVASGGDEQYF. The CDR3 DNA follows: TGTGCCAGCTCAGTGGCTAGCGGGGGGGATGAGCAGTACTTC.

The J gene is TRBJ2-7, the V gene TRBV3-1 (or the pseudogene TRBV3-2); a weak D match, TRBD1 (7 bases). The germline gives CDR1 LGHDT, CDR2 YNNKEL (reference sequence). The V end lost 6 bases, the J end lost 6 bases, and 18 bases lay between the germline ends. This CDR3 spans 14 amino acids. Here the CDR3 DNA reads TGTGCCAGCAGTCAGGGGGGACAGTTGGCCGAGCAGTACTTC. Protein: CASSQGGQLAEQYF.

This chain connects TRBV7-3 to TRBJ2-3; 8 nucleotides line up with TRBD2. The CDR3 consists of 15 residues. V was clipped by 2 bases and J by 2 bases; unmatched bases: 3. The germline gives CDR1 SGHTA, CDR2 FQGTGA. In nucleotides, the CDR3 is TGTGCCAGCAGCTTACGGGGGGGCAACACAGATACGCAGTATTTT. Amino acids: CASSLRGGNTDTQYF. Full variable domain (missing parts from reference TRBV7-3 and TRBJ2-3): GAGVSQTPSNKVTEKGKYVELRCDPISGHTALYWYRQSLGQGPEFLIYFQGTGAADDSGLPNDRFFAVRPEGSVSTLKIQRTERGDSAVYLCASSLRGGNTDTQYFGPGTRLTVL.

This chain joins TRBV11-3 and TRBJ2-7; TRBD2 matches 7 bases. Germline V lookup: CDR1 SGHNT, CDR2 YENEEA. Germline trimming cut 5 bases from V and 5 bases from J; bases unmatched to any gene: 12. This CDR3 contains 15 residues. DNA of the CDR3: TGTGCCAGCAGCACCCCGGGGGGTGAGTTCCACGAGCAGTACTTC. It yields the protein CASSTPGGEFHEQYF.

The chain uses TRBV30 and TRBJ1-6; D unclear. The CDR3 contains 11 residues. Trimming removed 1 base at V and 13 bases at J, with 8 bases between. CDR1 and CDR2 (germline): GTSNPN, SVGIG (reference sequence). The CDR3 sequence is CAWSGVGPLHF. DNA for the CDR3: TGTGCCTGGAGTGGAGTCGGGCCCCTCCACTTT.

The chain is built from TRBV4-1 and TRBJ2-7; D possibly corresponds to TRBD1 (5 bases). With 1 base removed from V and 5 bases from J, the gap between germline ends came to 21 bases. This CDR3 spans 17 amino acids. The V gene's germline CDR1 is MGHRA and CDR2 YSYEKL. CDR3 protein: CASSQGLGRGRLNEQYF. The CDR3 DNA reads as TGCGCCAGCAGCCAAGGTTTGGGAAGGGGCAGGCTGAACGAGCAGTACTTC.

J is TRBJ2-1 and V is TRBV6-6; 12 positions agree with TRBD2. Unmatched junction bases numbered 22, after V lost 5 bases and J lost 5 bases. The V gene's germline CDR1 is MNHNY and CDR2 SVGAGI (reference sequence). This CDR3 comprises 21 residues. This CDR3 is CASSPSSFVTSGRLSHNEQFF. CDR3 nucleotide sequence: TGTGCCAGCAGTCCTAGTAGTTTTGTCACTAGCGGGAGGCTTTCCCACAATGAGCAGTTCTTC.

The chain uses TRBV11-3 and TRBJ1-1; D gene uncertain. This CDR3 contains 13 residues. Trimming removed 7 bases from V and 1 base from J, with 10 bases in between. Germline values: CDR1 SGHNT, CDR2 YENEEA. DNA for the CDR3: TGTGCCAGCATTCGGGCGGGGAACACTGAAGCTTTCTTT. Amino acid sequence: CASIRAGNTEAFF.

J is TRBJ2-3 and V is TRBV5-1; 8 bases line up with TRBD2. The CDR3 has 14 residues. V lost 4 bases, J lost 3 bases, and 4 bases stayed unmatched. CDR1 and CDR2 (germline): SGHRS, YFSETQ. Here the CDR3 DNA reads TGCGCCAGCAGCCTTAGCGGGGTAACAGATACGCAGTATTTT. It translates to CASSLSGVTDTQYF.

V usage is TRBV4-3 and J usage is TRBJ1-4; no clear D gene. The CDR3 has 14 residues. V dropped 4 bases and J dropped 7 bases, with 13 bases sitting between them. CDR1 is LGHNA, CDR2 YSLEER, per germline. The CDR3 loop is CASSPWARGEKLFF. CDR3 nucleotides: TGCGCCAGCAGCCCCTGGGCGCGGGGTGAAAAACTGTTTTTT.

CDR3 residues: CASSTTSSTDTQYF. The CDR3 nucleotides read TGTGCCAGCAGTACAACCAGTAGCACAGATACGCAGTATTTT. The V gene is TRBV7-3, the J gene TRBJ2-3; D not certain. CDR1 is SGHTA and CDR2 is FQGTGA in the germline V gene. V was trimmed by 6 bases and J by 0 bases, leaving 10 bases between them. The CDR3 loop spans 14 amino acids.

This clone was counted a single time. DNA for the CDR3: TGTGCCAGCAGCCAGGCCGCAACTAATGAAAAACTGTTTTTT. As protein: CASSQAATNEKLFF. This chain uses TRBV3-1 (or the pseudogene TRBV3-2) with TRBJ1-4; no reliable D call. V was clipped by 3 bases and J by 0 bases, with 5 bases between them. The CDR3 is 14 amino acids. Germline CDR1 is LGHDT and CDR2 is YNNKEL (reference sequence).

The chain employs TRBV6-6 and TRBJ2-6; D remains unclear. The length of the CDR3 is 13 residues. Trimming shortened V by 6 bases and J by 4 bases, and 7 bases separated the two germline ends. Germline assignment: CDR1 MNHNY and CDR2 SVGAGI (reference sequence). In nucleotides, the CDR3 is TGTGCCAGCAGCCGGTTCGGGGCCAACGTCCTGACTTTC. This sequence encodes CASSRFGANVLTF.